Listed below are T cell receptor beta chains from one sample, sequenced in a study of T cells in Graves' hyperthyroidism and ophthalmopathy. TCRdb reprocessed the multiplex PCR reads with MiXCR, giving one entry per CDR3 protein. The table shows around 350,000 distinct CDR3 sequences, with about 13% occurring only once. The sample was blood. These receptors originate from a woman aged 18-29 years with Graves' hyperthyroidism. The CDR3 runs from the conserved cysteine through the conserved F or W. Each record gives: J gene, D gene, clone size, V gene, CDR3 DNA, CDR3 protein. A D gene is named only where the DNA matches it firmly. Expanded clones are given a class, and other clones once, few, many or no size at all.

>TRBJ1-5|NA|few|TRBV7-8
TGTGCCAGCAGCGTGCTGCTTAATAGCAATCAGCCCCAGCATTTT
CASSVLLNSNQPQHF
>TRBJ2-2|NA|NA|TRBV5-1
TGCGCCAGCAGCTCGACCCCGGATGGGTCCACCGGGGAGCTGTTTTTT
CASSSTPDGSTGELFF
>TRBJ2-2|NA|many|TRBV6-1
TGTGCCAGCAGTGAAGGACCGGAGCTGTTTTTT
CASSEGPELFF
>TRBJ2-1|NA|many|TRBV7-9
TGTGCCAGCGGTATCGATAATGAGCAGTTCTTC
CASGIDNEQFF
>TRBJ1-1|NA|many|TRBV28
TGTGCCAGCAGTCCGGGACGAAAGATTGAAGCTTTCTTT
CASSPGRKIEAFF
>TRBJ2-1|TRBD2|NA|TRBV6-5
TGTGCCAGCAGTTACTCGCTAGCGGGGGCCGGTGAGCAGTTCTTC
CASSYSLAGAGEQFF
>TRBJ1-2|NA|many|TRBV28
TGTGCCAGCCGATGGACTAACTATGGCTACACCTTC
CASRWTNYGYTF
>TRBJ2-3|NA|many|TRBV4-3
TGCGCCAGCAGCCAAGGCCTAGGGGAAGAAGATACGCAGTATTTT
CASSQGLGEEDTQYF
>TRBJ2-1|NA|many|TRBV5-1
TGCGCCAGCAGCTTGGCGGGAAGCAATGAGCAGTTCTTC
CASSLAGSNEQFF
>TRBJ1-1|NA|many|TRBV14
TGTGCCAGCAGCCAAGACGAAATCGTATCGAGGACACTGAACACTGAAGCTTTCTTT
CASSQDEIVSRTLNTEAFF
>TRBJ1-1|NA|many|TRBV5-1
TGCGCCAGCAGCTTGGAGAGTATAAACACTGAAGCTTTCTTT
CASSLESINTEAFF
>TRBJ2-3|NA|NA|TRBV15
TGTGCCACCAGCAGCCGGGACCAAAGGACGCAGTATTTT
CATSSRDQRTQYF
>TRBJ2-3|NA|many|TRBV7-2
TGTGCCAGCAGCTTATACGGGTATTCTAGCACAGATACGCAGTATTTT
CASSLYGYSSTDTQYF
>TRBJ1-4|NA|many|TRBV3-1
TGTGCCAGCAGCCAAGATCCCGGGGGGGAAGAAAAACTGTTTTTT
CASSQDPGGEEKLFF
>TRBJ2-5|TRBD1|many|TRBV7-8
TGTGCCAGCACCCTTTTGCTTGGCAGGGGGCAAGAGACCCAGTACTTC
CASTLLLGRGQETQYF
>TRBJ2-2|NA|many|TRBV29-1
TGCAGCGTTGTGGACGGTAGATCGGGTGCCGGGGAGCTGTTTTTT
CSVVDGRSGAGELFF
>TRBJ1-6|NA|many|TRBV27
TGTGCCAGCAGTAGCTTCAGAGGGAACTATAATTCACCCCTCCACTTT
CASSSFRGNYNSPLHF
>TRBJ1-1|NA|many|TRBV24-1
TGTGCCACCAGTCTAGGAGGAACAGAGAACACTGAAGCTTTCTTT
CATSLGGTENTEAFF
>TRBJ2-5|TRBD1|many|TRBV20-1
TGCAGTGCTAGGACAGGGGGGCAAGAGACCCAGTACTTC
CSARTGGQETQYF
>TRBJ1-5|NA|many|TRBV28
TGTGCCAGCAGTTCGCCCTCGTTGAGGGTATGGAGCAATCAGCCCCAGCATTTT
CASSSPSLRVWSNQPQHF
>TRBJ2-3|NA|many|TRBV7-2
TGTGCCAGCAGCGGCCAAAGAGGAGATACGCAGTATTTT
CASSGQRGDTQYF
>TRBJ2-3|NA|many|TRBV11-2
TGTGCCAGCAGCACGCTGGGGCTTCGCACAGATACGCAGTATTTT
CASSTLGLRTDTQYF
>TRBJ2-6|TRBD1|many|TRBV20-1
TGCAGTGCTAGAGATTGGGGACAGAGCTTCTCTGGGGCCAACGTCCTGACTTTC
CSARDWGQSFSGANVLTF
>TRBJ2-7|NA|many|TRBV20-1
TGCAGTGCTAGAGCTGCCAGGGGATTTGTCTACGAGCAGTACTTC
CSARAARGFVYEQYF
>TRBJ2-2|NA|many|TRBV12-3/TRBV12-4
TGTGCCAGCACCTCTCAGGGGGGTGGGGACACCGGGGAGCTGTTTTTT
CASTSQGGGDTGELFF
>TRBJ1-2|NA|many|TRBV12-3/TRBV12-4
TGTGCCAGCAGTTTCAGGGGTGGTGAAGCCTATGGCTACACCTTC
CASSFRGGEAYGYTF
>TRBJ2-1|TRBD2|NA|TRBV6-1
TGTGCCAGCAGTGAAGCTTTTGGACTAGCGGGGATGTATGAGCAGTTCTTC
CASSEAFGLAGMYEQFF
>TRBJ2-2|NA|few|TRBV28
TGTGCCAGCAGAAAAAACCGGGCCCTCGCCGGGGAGCTGTTTTTT
CASRKNRALAGELFF
>TRBJ1-2|TRBD1|many|TRBV5-1
TGCGCCAGCAGCTTGGGGGACAGGGGGCTGGACTATGGCTACACCTTC
CASSLGDRGLDYGYTF
>TRBJ2-3|TRBD2|many|TRBV20-1
TGCAGTGCTGCCCAGCGGGACCACACAGATACGCAGTATTTT
CSAAQRDHTDTQYF
>TRBJ2-3|NA|few|TRBV28
TGTGCCAGCAGTTCCGGCGGGGAAAGCACAGGTACGCAGTATTTT
CASSSGGESTGTQYF
>TRBJ2-5|NA|many|TRBV7-2
TGTGCCAGCAGCTTAGCGGCACTAGTAAAAGAGACCCAGTACTTC
CASSLAALVKETQYF
>TRBJ1-1|NA|many|TRBV3-1
TGTGCCAGCAGCCACAATGTTGACTACACTGAAGCTTTCTTT
CASSHNVDYTEAFF
>TRBJ2-1|NA|many|TRBV28
TGCGCCAGCAGCTTGGGTCTCAATGAGCAGTTCTTC
CASSLGLNEQFF
>TRBJ2-7|TRBD2|few|TRBV20-1
TGCAGTGCTAGGGCACTAGCGGGGCCCTCCTACGAGCAGTACTTC
CSARALAGPSYEQYF
>TRBJ1-3|NA|few|TRBV5-1
TGCGCCAGCAGCTTCGACAGTTCTGGAAACACCATATATTTT
CASSFDSSGNTIYF
>TRBJ2-5|TRBD1|many|TRBV20-1
TGCAGTGCTTACCTGGGGGGACAGGGAGAGACCCAGTACTTC
CSAYLGGQGETQYF
>TRBJ2-7|NA|many|TRBV7-9
TGTGCCAGCAGACCTGAAAGCTCCTACGAGCAGTACTTC
CASRPESSYEQYF
>TRBJ2-1|TRBD2|few|TRBV20-1
TGCAGTGCTAGGGTTGATCTAGCGGGGACTTACAATGAGCAGTTCTTC
CSARVDLAGTYNEQFF
>TRBJ2-5|NA|NA|TRBV6-2/TRBV6-3
TGTGCCAGCAGAAACCCCGGGACCCTTACCGTCTACCAGTACTTC
CASRNPGTLTVYQYF
>TRBJ2-7|TRBD2|many|TRBV5-4
TGTGCCAGCAGCCCTAGCGGGAGGGCCATCGAGCAGTACTTC
CASSPSGRAIEQYF
>TRBJ1-5|NA|many|TRBV12-3/TRBV12-4
TGTGCCAGCAGTCAAGGGGGGCGTTTGCCCCAGCATTTT
CASSQGGRLPQHF
>TRBJ1-1|NA|few|TRBV9
TGTGCCAGCAGCGCCAGTGATAGAGCGTACACTGAAGCTTTCTTT
CASSASDRAYTEAFF
>TRBJ2-7|NA|NA|TRBV6-1
TGTGCCAGCACGGACGTCTACGGGCAGTACTTC
CASTDVYGQYF